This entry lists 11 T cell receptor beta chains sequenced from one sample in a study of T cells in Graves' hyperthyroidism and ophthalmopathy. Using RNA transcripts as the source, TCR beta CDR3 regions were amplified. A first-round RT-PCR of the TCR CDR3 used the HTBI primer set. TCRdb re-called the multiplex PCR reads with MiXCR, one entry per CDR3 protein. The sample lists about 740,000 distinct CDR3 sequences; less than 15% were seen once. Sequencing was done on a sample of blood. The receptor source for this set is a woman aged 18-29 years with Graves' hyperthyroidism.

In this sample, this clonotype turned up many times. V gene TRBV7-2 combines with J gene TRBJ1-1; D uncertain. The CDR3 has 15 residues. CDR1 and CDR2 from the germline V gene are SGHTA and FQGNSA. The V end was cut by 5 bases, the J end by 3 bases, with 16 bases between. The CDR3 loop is CASSPLVGSYTEAFF. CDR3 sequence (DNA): TGTGCCAGCAGCCCCCTTGTCGGGTCTTACACTGAAGCTTTCTTT.

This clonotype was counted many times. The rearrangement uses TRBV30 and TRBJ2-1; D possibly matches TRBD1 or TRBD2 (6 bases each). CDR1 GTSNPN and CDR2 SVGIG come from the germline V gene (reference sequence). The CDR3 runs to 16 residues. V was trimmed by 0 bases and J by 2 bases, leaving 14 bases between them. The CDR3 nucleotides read TGTGCCTGGAGTGTACTACGGGGGCGGCCCTACAATGAGCAGTTCTTC. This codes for CAWSVLRGRPYNEQFF.

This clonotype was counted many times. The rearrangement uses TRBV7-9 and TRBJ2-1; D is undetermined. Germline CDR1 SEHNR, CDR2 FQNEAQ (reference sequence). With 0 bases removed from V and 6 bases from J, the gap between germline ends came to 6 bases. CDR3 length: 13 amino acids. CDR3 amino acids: CASSLAQPNEQFF. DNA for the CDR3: TGTGCCAGCAGCTTAGCCCAGCCCAATGAGCAGTTCTTC.

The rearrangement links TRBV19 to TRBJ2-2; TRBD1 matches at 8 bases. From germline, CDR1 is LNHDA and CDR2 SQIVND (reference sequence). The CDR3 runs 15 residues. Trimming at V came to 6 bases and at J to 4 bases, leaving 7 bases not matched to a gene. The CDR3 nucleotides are TGTGCCAGTAGGGAGACAGGGGCGAGCACCGGGGAGCTGTTTTTT. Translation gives CASRETGASTGELFF.

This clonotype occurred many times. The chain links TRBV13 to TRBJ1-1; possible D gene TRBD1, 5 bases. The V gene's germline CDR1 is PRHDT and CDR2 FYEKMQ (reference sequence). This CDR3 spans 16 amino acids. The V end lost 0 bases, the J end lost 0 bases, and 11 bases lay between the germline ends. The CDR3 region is CASSLGIGGVNTEAFF. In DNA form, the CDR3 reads TGTGCCAGCAGCTTAGGGATCGGGGGTGTGAACACTGAAGCTTTCTTT.

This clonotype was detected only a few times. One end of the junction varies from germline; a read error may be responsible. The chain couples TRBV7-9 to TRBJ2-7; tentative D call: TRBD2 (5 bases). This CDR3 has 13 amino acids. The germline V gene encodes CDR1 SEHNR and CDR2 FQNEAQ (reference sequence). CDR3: CASSPPLAGERYF. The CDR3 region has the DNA TGTGCCAGCAGCCCGCCGCTAGCAGGCGAGCGGTACTTC.

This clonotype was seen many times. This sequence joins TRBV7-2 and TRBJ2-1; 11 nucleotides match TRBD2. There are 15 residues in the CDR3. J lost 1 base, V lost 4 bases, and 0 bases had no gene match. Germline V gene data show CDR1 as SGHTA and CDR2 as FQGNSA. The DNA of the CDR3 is TGTGCCAGCAGCTGGACTAGCGGGTCCTACAATGAGCAGTTCTTC. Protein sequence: CASSWTSGSYNEQFF.

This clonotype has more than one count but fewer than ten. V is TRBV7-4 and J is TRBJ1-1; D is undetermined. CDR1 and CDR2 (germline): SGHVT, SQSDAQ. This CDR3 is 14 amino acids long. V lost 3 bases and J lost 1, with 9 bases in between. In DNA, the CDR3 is TGTGCCAGCAGCTTGACTACGGCGAACACTGAAGCTTTCTTT. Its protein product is CASSLTTANTEAFF.

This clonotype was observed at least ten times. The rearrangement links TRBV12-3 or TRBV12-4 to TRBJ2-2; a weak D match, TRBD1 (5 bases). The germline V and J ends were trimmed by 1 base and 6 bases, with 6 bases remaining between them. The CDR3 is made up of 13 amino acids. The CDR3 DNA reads TGTGCCAGCAGTTTAGAGGGGCCCGGGGAGCTGTTTTTT. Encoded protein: CASSLEGPGELFF.

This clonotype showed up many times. The CDR3 nucleotides read TGTGCCAGTACATGGGGGGGGACTGAAGCTTTCTTT. Encoded protein: CASTWGGTEAFF. This rearrangement joins TRBV7-9 to TRBJ1-1, with D perhaps TRBD1 (5 bases). Trimming removed 9 bases from V and 5 bases from J, with 13 bases in between. The CDR3 length is 12 residues. In germline, CDR1 is SEHNR, CDR2 FQNEAQ (reference sequence).

CDR3: CASSKGSSSNQPQHF. CDR3 coding DNA: TGTGCCAGCAGTAAGGGTTCTTCTAGCAATCAGCCCCAGCATTTT. The J gene is TRBJ1-5, the V gene TRBV6-1; no definite D call. CDR1 and CDR2 from the germline V gene are MNHNS and SASEGT. The CDR3 is 15 amino acids. V was pared by 5 bases and J by 0 bases, with 11 bases between.